These T cell receptor beta chains were read from a single sample in a study of response to subunit inactivated influenza vaccine. TCRdb passed the RT-PCR reads through MiXCR, listing each CDR3 protein once. The table has about 540,000 distinct CDR3 sequences, 20% to 25% seen once. The sample also formed part of further work on T cells expressing NK-cell markers.

This sample comprised CD4+ T cells sorted from PBMCs, obtained about 12 days after vaccination. These receptors originate from a man aged 50-59 years who received an inactivated influenza vaccine. CDR3s include the opening cysteine and the closing phenylalanine or tryptophan. The D gene is left open where the match is weak. Rows may omit the clone size; those that give it use once, few, many or a size class.

d_call v_call clone_size cdr3_aa
TRBD2 TRBV18 few CASSPPGLADRGTQYF
TRBD2 TRBV29-1 NA CSVLAGRGLGTQETQYF
TRBD1 TRBV7-9 NA CASSFMGQISDEQYF
NA TRBV29-1 NA CSVGTSLSYNEQFF
NA TRBV7-2 NA CASSLAQQGRTDTQYF
TRBD2 TRBV6-2/TRBV6-3 once CASSYAGGPGEQFF
TRBD1 TRBV14 NA CASSQGQGWGFDNSPLHF
TRBD2 TRBV20-1 once CSARDRGGYNEQFF
NA TRBV12-3/TRBV12-4 many CASSFFGGSYEQYF
TRBD1 TRBV12-3/TRBV12-4 many CASRETGGGGGELFF
NA TRBV14 few CASSQGSLDTQYF
TRBD1 TRBV18 NA CASSHRQGPVSGNTIYF
TRBD2 TRBV10-1 few CASRGGLAGAYRSYNEQFF
TRBD1 TRBV3-1 once CASSRSGGVAEAFF
TRBD2 TRBV18 few CASSQGLAGASTDTQYF
NA TRBV15 few CATSGGRQGLKYEQYF
NA TRBV4-2 NA CASSQAEGYGYTF
TRBD2 TRBV4-1 many CASSQDMRGGYEQYF
NA TRBV9 few CASMGAANTGELFF
NA TRBV14 NA CASSQMTFAEAFF
NA TRBV5-1 NA CASSPGTAEQYF
NA TRBV5-6 few CASSLPARRHEQFF
NA TRBV4-3 NA CASSQVFLSNQPQHF
NA TRBV6-2/TRBV6-3 many CASSSLTGELFF
NA TRBV5-4 NA CASSLDGNEKLFF
TRBD1 TRBV9 few CASSTPGQDGYTF
TRBD1 TRBV6-2/TRBV6-3 NA CASKRTGGTDTQYF
NA TRBV15 few CATSRDQGYEQYF
NA TRBV6-5 NA CASSWGQALSSPLHF
NA TRBV20-1 few CSARIILNSGANVLTF
NA TRBV6-2/TRBV6-3 NA CASSYNGEIGYTF
NA TRBV29-1 NA CSVFNGGLVETQYF
NA TRBV7-3 few CASSYGGSSTDTQYF
NA TRBV11-1 few CASSSKGRSSYEQYF
NA TRBV12-5 few CASGTGPGELFF
NA TRBV6-5 NA CASSYPPVGGEQYF
TRBD2 TRBV12-5 NA CASGPSGGQETQYF